The table lists the clone carrying this TCR beta chain with a count of one. The antigen is not known. Some clones are missing from TCRdb's copy, which holds only in-frame ones; the method was immunoSEQ multiplex PCR. The table includes roughly 45,000 clones, 65% to 85% detected once. These data originate in a study of T cell responses to AZD1222 COVID-19 vaccine. General study findings and limits: Once two AZD1222 doses were given, Spike-specific TCR breadth and depth went up. Clonal diversity may have been underestimated in mostly white British donors.

The clonotype comes from an adult who received the AZD1222 COVID-19 vaccine. The sequences come from peripheral blood, collected 28 days after the second AZD1222 dose.

CDR3 in amino acids: CAWSRGLSTDTQYF. CDR3 DNA sequence: TGTGCCTGGAGTAGGGGTCTCAGCACAGATACGCAGTATTTT. The chain has TRBV30 and TRBJ2-3, with D perhaps matching TRBD1 (5 bases). Germline assignment: CDR1 GTSNPN and CDR2 SVGIG (reference sequence). The CDR3 spans 14 residues. The V and J ends lost 2 bases and 0 bases respectively, with 9 bases between them.